This TCR beta chain was documented in a study of cytomegalovirus exposure and HLA in healthy donors. Whole-study results and caveats: As was reported, the classifier diagnosed cytomegalovirus status with high specificity and sensitivity. Usually a TCR sequence was rare, but some public TCRs were found in many donors. Judged likely to be a sequencing artifact was a cluster of highly shared sequence variants.

It was with 60 Vbeta and 13 Jbeta primers that the PCR ran. The method was immunoSEQ multiplex PCR; TCRdb's version includes in-frame clones alone and lacks a portion of them. Among some 180,000 clones listed, more than 65% were seen once. A remark on this clone: The antigen remains undetermined.

Looked up from germline, CDR1 is MDHEN and CDR2 is SYDVKM. J gave up 5 bases and V 6 bases, and 6 bases lay outside the gene matches. This CDR3 has 14 residues. This chain links TRBV28 with TRBJ2-2; the match to TRBD2 covers 7 bases. Source material: PBMCs. This receptor was obtained from a woman aged 25-40 years in good health and CMV-seropositive. The CDR3 protein is CASRPSGGTGELFF. CDR3 in DNA: TGTGCCAGCAGGCCCTCGGGAGGAACCGGGGAGCTGTTTTTT.